This passage covers 11 T cell receptor beta chains from one sample sequenced in a study of T cells in Graves' hyperthyroidism and ophthalmopathy. TCR beta CDR3 region amplification was performed from RNA transcripts. An initial round of RT-PCR targeting the TCR CDR3 relied on the HTBI primer set. TCRdb reprocessed the multiplex PCR reads via MiXCR and lists one record per CDR3 protein. In the table there are about 300,000 distinct CDR3 sequences, about 15% of which are singletons. Material for sequencing was blood. The receptors were gathered from a man younger than 40 with Graves' hyperthyroidism.

The chain combines TRBV9 with TRBJ2-7; D is ambiguous. Deletions cut 0 bases from V and 2 bases from J, with 9 bases between. In germline, CDR1 is SGDLS, CDR2 YYNGEE. CDR3 size: 14 residues. The CDR3 loop is CASSVEIGPYEQYF. In nucleotides, the CDR3 is TGTGCCAGCAGCGTAGAAATCGGTCCCTACGAGCAGTACTTC.

The CDR3 protein is CASSGPQIFLYEQYF. In DNA form, the CDR3 reads TGCGCCAGCAGTGGCCCCCAGATATTTCTCTACGAGCAGTACTTC. The chain is built from TRBV10-2 and TRBJ2-7, with D uncertain. The CDR3 is made up of 15 amino acids. Trimming removed 4 bases from V and 3 bases from J, with 16 bases in between. Germline CDR1 WSHSY, CDR2 SAAADI.

In its sample, this clonotype was seen many times. The gene calls are TRBV5-1 and TRBJ2-1; 12 nucleotides line up with TRBD2. Germline values: CDR1 SGHRS, CDR2 YFSETQ. The junction had 9 bases not matched to a gene; V was cut back by 4 bases and J by 7 bases. The length of the CDR3 is 16 residues. The CDR3 bases are TGCGCCAGCAGCATACGACTAGCGGGAGAAGCGAATGAGCAGTTCTTC. Protein product: CASSIRLAGEANEQFF.

J is TRBJ2-7 and V is TRBV15; 7 bases map to TRBD2. The germline V gene has CDR1 LNHNV and CDR2 YYDKDF (reference sequence). The V and J ends lost 3 bases and 3 bases, in that order; junction bases with no gene match: 11. The CDR3 sequence is 16 residues long. The CDR3 coding sequence is TGTGCCACCAGCAGCACCCTTGGGGTAGCGGGCTACGAGCAGTACTTC. It codes for CATSSTLGVAGYEQYF. The whole variable domain, remainder taken from reference TRBV15 and TRBJ2-7, is DAMVIQNPRYQVTQFGKPVTLSCSQTLNHNVMYWYQQKSSQAPKLLFHYYDKDFNNEADTPDNFQSRRPNTSFCFLDIRSPGLGDTAMYLCATSSTLGVAGYEQYFGPGTRLTVT.

This clonotype was recorded a few times. Its ends do not fully match the called genes, so a read error is possible. This chain joins TRBV10-3 and TRBJ1-2, with 7 nucleotides matching TRBD1. The V gene's germline CDR1 is ENHRY and CDR2 SYGVKD. The CDR3 extends over 12 amino acids. For the CDR3, the DNA is TGTGCCATCAGTGGAAAGGGACAGCCTTCTTCCTTC. Protein: CAISGKGQPSSF.

In its sample, this clonotype was seen many times. This chain joins TRBV28 and TRBJ2-7; unclear D gene. The length of the CDR3 is 14 residues. Per the germline V gene, CDR1 is MDHEN and CDR2 is SYDVKM. The ends were cut back, 3 bases at V and 2 bases at J, with 11 bases in the middle. CDR3 in DNA: TGTGCCAGCAGTTTCACCGGCGGTACCTACGAGCAGTACTTC. Protein product: CASSFTGGTYEQYF.

The J gene is TRBJ2-7, the V gene TRBV20-1; D may be TRBD2 (5 bases). Per germline, CDR1 DFQATT and CDR2 SNEGSKA (reference sequence). The CDR3 is made up of 13 amino acids. Between the trimmed V and J ends, which lost 4 bases and 7 bases, there was a span of 17 bases. The CDR3 coding sequence is TGCAGTGCTAAGGGCGGGTCACACCTAGAGCAGTACTTC. This codes for CSAKGGSHLEQYF.

There are many counts of this clonotype. This chain joins TRBV9 and TRBJ2-5, with 12 bases fitting TRBD2. Trimming took 4 bases from V and 5 from J; bases not matched to a gene: 9. Germline loops: CDR1 SGDLS, CDR2 YYNGEE. The CDR3 runs to 16 residues. CDR3: CASSKTSSGGVETQYF. CDR3 nucleotides: TGTGCCAGCAGCAAGACGTCTAGCGGGGGGGTTGAGACCCAGTACTTC.

In this sample, this clonotype turned up a few times. This chain uses TRBV11-3 with TRBJ2-2; no firm D call. The CDR3 spans 14 residues. Germline CDR1 reads SGHNT; CDR2 reads YENEEA. V lost 1 base, J lost 7 bases, and 10 bases lay in between. CDR3 sequence: CASSLVGGGGELFF. The DNA for the CDR3 is TGTGCCAGCAGCTTAGTCGGTGGTGGCGGGGAGCTGTTTTTT.

On this clonotype itself: The junction departs from germline at one end; a sequencing error may be responsible. The rearrangement links TRBV11-3 to TRBJ2-1; TRBD2 agrees at 7 bases. CDR1 SGHNT and CDR2 YENEEA come from the germline V gene. This CDR3 comprises 12 residues. Here the CDR3 DNA reads TGTGCCAGCAGCTTGGATGGGACTAAGGCTCTCTTC. Translated: CASSLDGTKALF.

This clonotype was detected only a few times. The chain links TRBV6-4 to TRBJ2-2; TRBD1 matches 9 bases. Germline V gene data show CDR1 as MRHNA and CDR2 as SNTAGT. The CDR3 totals 15 residues. V was pared by 7 bases and J by 5 bases, with 8 bases of the junction left unmatched. The CDR3 region is CASMRGQGSTGELFF. The CDR3 DNA is TGTGCCAGCATGAGGGGACAGGGATCAACCGGGGAGCTGTTTTTT.